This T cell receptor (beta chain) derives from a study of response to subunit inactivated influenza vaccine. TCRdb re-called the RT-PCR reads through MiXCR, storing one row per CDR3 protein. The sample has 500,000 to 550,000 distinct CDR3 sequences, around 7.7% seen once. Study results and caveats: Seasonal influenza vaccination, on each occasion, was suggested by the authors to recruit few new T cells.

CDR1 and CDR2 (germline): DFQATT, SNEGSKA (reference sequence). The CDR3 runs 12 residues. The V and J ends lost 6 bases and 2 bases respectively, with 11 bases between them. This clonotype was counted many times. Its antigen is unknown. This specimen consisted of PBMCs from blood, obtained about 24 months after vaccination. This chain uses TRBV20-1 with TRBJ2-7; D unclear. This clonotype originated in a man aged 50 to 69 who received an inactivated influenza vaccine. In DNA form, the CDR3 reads TGCAGTGCCTGTCGAGACCCCTACGAGCAGTACTTC. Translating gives CSACRDPYEQYF.